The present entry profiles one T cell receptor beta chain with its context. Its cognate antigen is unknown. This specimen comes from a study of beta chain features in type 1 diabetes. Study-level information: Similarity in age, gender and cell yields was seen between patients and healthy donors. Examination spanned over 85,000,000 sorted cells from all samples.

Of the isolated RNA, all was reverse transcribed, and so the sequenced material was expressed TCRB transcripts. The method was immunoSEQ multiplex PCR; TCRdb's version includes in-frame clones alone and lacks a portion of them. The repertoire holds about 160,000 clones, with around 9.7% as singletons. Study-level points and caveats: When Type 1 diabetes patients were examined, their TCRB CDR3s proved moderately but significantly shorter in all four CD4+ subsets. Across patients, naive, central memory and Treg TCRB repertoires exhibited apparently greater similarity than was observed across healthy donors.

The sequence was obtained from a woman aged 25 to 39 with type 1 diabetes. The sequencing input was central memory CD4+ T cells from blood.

Written as DNA, the CDR3 is TGTGCCAGTAGTCGCCTGGGGGGTGGGTTGAACACTGAAGCTTTCTTT. This encodes CASSRLGGGLNTEAFF. The chain is built from TRBV19 and TRBJ1-1, with D possibly TRBD1 on 5 matching bases. From germline, CDR1 is LNHDA and CDR2 SQIVND (reference sequence). Trimming removed 5 bases at V and 0 bases at J, with 16 bases between. The CDR3 is 16 amino acids.